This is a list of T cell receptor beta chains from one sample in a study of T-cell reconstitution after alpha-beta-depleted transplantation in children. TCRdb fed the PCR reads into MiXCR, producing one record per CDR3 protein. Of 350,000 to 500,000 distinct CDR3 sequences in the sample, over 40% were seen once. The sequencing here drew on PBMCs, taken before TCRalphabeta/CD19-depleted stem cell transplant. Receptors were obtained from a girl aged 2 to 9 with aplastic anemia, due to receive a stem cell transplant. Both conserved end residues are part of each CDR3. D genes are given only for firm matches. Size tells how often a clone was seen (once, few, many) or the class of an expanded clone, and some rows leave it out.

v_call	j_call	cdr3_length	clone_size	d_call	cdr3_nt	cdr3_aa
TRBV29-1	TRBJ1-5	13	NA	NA	TGCAGCGTTTCGGGAGGGGTGGGGCAGCCCCAGCATTTT	CSVSGGVGQPQHF
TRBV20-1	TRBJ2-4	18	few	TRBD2	TGCAGTGCTACGTCTAGGACTAGCGGACCCCTAGCCAAAAACATTCAGTACTTC	CSATSRTSGPLAKNIQYF
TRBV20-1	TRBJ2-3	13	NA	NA	TGCAGTGCCCAGAAGTCCTTGCCAGATACGCAGTATTTT	CSAQKSLPDTQYF
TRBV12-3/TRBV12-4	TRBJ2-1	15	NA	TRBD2	TGTGCCAGCAGTCGACCGGGACTAGCCAACAATGAGCAGTTCTTC	CASSRPGLANNEQFF
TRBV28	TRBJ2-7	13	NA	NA	TGTGCCAGTTTCGGGTCTTCCTCCTACGAGCAGTACTTC	CASFGSSSYEQYF
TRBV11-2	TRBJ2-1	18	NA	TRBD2	TGTGCCAGCAGCCGGGGGACTAGCGGGTGGAGCTCCTACAATGAGCAGTTCTTC	CASSRGTSGWSSYNEQFF
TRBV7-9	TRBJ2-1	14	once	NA	TGTGCCAGCAGAGGGAAAGTCTATACCAATGAGCAGTTCTTC	CASRGKVYTNEQFF
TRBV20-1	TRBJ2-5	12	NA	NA	TGCAGTGCCCCTGACAGAAAAGAGACCCAGTACTTC	CSAPDRKETQYF
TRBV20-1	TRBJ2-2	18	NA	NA	TGCAGTGCTAGAATGGTGGGGGCGGGGTTGAAGAACACCGGGGAGCTGTTTTTT	CSARMVGAGLKNTGELFF
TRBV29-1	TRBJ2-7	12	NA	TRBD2	TGCAGCGTTCGGACTAGCTACTACGAGCAGTACTTC	CSVRTSYYEQYF
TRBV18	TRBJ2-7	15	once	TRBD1	TGTGCCAGCTCCCCGAGAACAGGGGCTTCCTACGAGCAGTACTTC	CASSPRTGASYEQYF
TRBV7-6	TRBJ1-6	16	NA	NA	TGTGCCAGCAGCTTAGGTGTAAGCTCCTATAATTCACCCCTCCACTTT	CASSLGVSSYNSPLHF
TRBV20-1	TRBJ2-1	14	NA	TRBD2	TGCAGTGCTATTGCACTAGCGGACTACAATGAGCAGTTCTTC	CSAIALADYNEQFF
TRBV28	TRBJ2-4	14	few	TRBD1	TGTGCCAGCAGTAGGGACAGGGGGCTTAACATTCAGTACTTC	CASSRDRGLNIQYF
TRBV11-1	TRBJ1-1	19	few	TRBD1	TGTGCCAGCAGCACCGGACAGGGTGAGGGTATAAGGAGTGACACTGAAGCTTTCTTT	CASSTGQGEGIRSDTEAFF
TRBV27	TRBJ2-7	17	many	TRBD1	TGTGCCAGCAGTTTACGGGGCCCGGGACAGGGAATTTACGAGCAGTACTTC	CASSLRGPGQGIYEQYF
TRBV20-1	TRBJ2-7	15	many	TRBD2	TGCAGTGCTAGAGATAGAGGACTAGCGGGAGATGAGCAGTACTTC	CSARDRGLAGDEQYF
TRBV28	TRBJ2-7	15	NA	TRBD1	TGTGCCAGCAGCTCCGGGACAGCGAGTTCCTACGAGCAGTACTTC	CASSSGTASSYEQYF
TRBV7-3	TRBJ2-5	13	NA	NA	TGTGCCAGCAGCTCTACCCCACAAGAGACCCAGTACTTC	CASSSTPQETQYF
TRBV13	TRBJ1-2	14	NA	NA	TGTGCCAGCAGCTTAGCCAGGGGTGGCTATGGCTACACCTTC	CASSLARGGYGYTF
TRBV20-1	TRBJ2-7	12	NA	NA	TGCAGTGCTGTCGACCAATACTACGAGCAGTACTTC	CSAVDQYYEQYF
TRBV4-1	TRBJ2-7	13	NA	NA	TGCGCCAGCAGCCAAGCAATAAGGGACGAGCAGTCCTTC	CASSQAIRDEQSF
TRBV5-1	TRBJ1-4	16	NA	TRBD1	TGCGCCAGCAGCTCCGGGACAGGGGGTGGGATTGGAAAACTGTTTTTT	CASSSGTGGGIGKLFF
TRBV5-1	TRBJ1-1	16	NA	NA	TGCGCCAGCAGCTTGTGGCAGAACAGCTTGAACACTGAAGCTTTCTTT	CASSLWQNSLNTEAFF
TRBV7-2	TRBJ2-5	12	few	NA	TGTGCCAGCAGCTGGGGTCAAGAGACCCAGTACTTC	CASSWGQETQYF
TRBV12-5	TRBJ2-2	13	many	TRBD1	TGTGCTAGTGGTTGGACAGGGTACGGGGAGCTGTTTTTT	CASGWTGYGELFF